Listed here are 29 T cell receptor beta chains from one sample, sequenced in a study of shared clonotypes between healthy human individuals (dated by TCRdb to 2020 to 2021). The receptor library was made with the immunoSEQ multiplex PCR assay. Imported from immuneACCESS, the table was reduced by TCRdb to in-frame sequences with V and J called. These copies leave out some clones; in studies compared against another copy, an unresolved V gene accounts for under half, and the cause of the remainder is not known. Within this sample are some 2,000,000 clones, with roughly 95% of them counted one time only. 0.1% to 0.15% of the sample comes from the top ten. The sequenced sample consisted of naive CD4+ T cells sorted from blood. The cell subset or site label here, explained by the study, means: CD45RA+ positively selected. Every receptor here comes from a man aged 18 to 29 in good health.

The chain recombines TRBV18 with TRBJ1-1; 8 bases map to TRBD1. The CDR3 is 17 residues long. V lost 1 base to trimming and J lost 6 bases; unmatched junction nucleotides: 13. CDR1 is KGHSH and CDR2 is LQKENI in the germline V gene. The CDR3 region is CASSPLSDRVISAEAFF. The CDR3 DNA reads as TGTGCCAGCTCACCACTGTCGGACAGGGTAATTAGTGCTGAAGCTTTCTTT.

This chain links TRBV19 with TRBJ1-5; maybe TRBD1 (6 bases). Per germline, CDR1 LNHDA and CDR2 SQIVND (reference sequence). V lost 4 bases and J lost 1, with 8 bases in between. This CDR3 contains 14 residues. The DNA of the CDR3 is TGTGCCAGTAGTAGGCAGGGGAGCAATCAGCCCCAGCATTTT. Amino acid sequence: CASSRQGSNQPQHF.

The V call is TRBV25-1, the J call TRBJ2-5; D gene ambiguous. With 4 bases removed from V and 4 bases from J, the gap between germline ends came to 16 bases. The CDR3 is made up of 15 amino acids. Germline CDR1 reads MGHDK; CDR2 reads SYGVNS. CDR3 protein: CASSGSLGDAETQYF. For the CDR3, the DNA is TGTGCCAGCAGTGGTAGTCTCGGAGACGCAGAGACCCAGTACTTC.

This chain connects TRBV2 to TRBJ2-1; 10 bases agree with TRBD1. V lost 6 bases and J lost 5; bases outside the gene matches: 10. The CDR3 totals 16 residues. Germline V gives CDR1 SNHLY, CDR2 FYNNEI. The CDR3 sequence is CASRGAGTGADNEQFF. CDR3 DNA sequence: TGTGCCAGCAGGGGGGCCGGGACAGGGGCCGACAATGAGCAGTTCTTC.

V and J are TRBV9 and TRBJ2-1; 11 bases agree with TRBD1. The CDR3 covers 15 residues. The germline V gene encodes CDR1 SGDLS and CDR2 YYNGEE. After removal of 4 bases from V and 7 bases from J, the junction contained 7 bases not matched to a gene. The CDR3 sequence is CASSLGQGAFNEQFF. The CDR3 coding sequence is TGTGCCAGCAGCCTAGGACAGGGGGCGTTTAATGAGCAGTTCTTC. Supplemented by reference TRBV9 and TRBJ2-1, the full variable domain reads DSGVTQTPKHLITATGQRVTLRCSPRSGDLSVYWYQQSLDQGLQFLIQYYNGEERAKGNILERFSAQQFPDLHSELNLSSLELGDSALYFCASSLGQGAFNEQFFGPGTRLTVL.

This rearrangement joins TRBV6-6 to TRBJ2-7; TRBD2 matches at 9 bases. The length of the CDR3 is 15 residues. The V and J ends lost 5 bases and 6 bases, in that order; junction bases with no gene match: 11. CDR1 MNHNY and CDR2 SVGAGI come from the germline V gene (reference sequence). The CDR3: CASSARGGGAVEQYF. The CDR3 bases are TGTGCCAGCAGTGCCCGCGGCGGGGGGGCCGTCGAGCAGTACTTC.

The chain employs TRBV30 and TRBJ2-5, with D possibly TRBD2 on 6 matching bases. The CDR3 has 13 amino acids. CDR1 is GTSNPN and CDR2 is SVGIG in the germline V gene (reference sequence). V dropped 4 bases and J dropped 1 base, with 10 bases sitting between them. The CDR3: CAWNPGLQETQYF. CDR3 coding DNA: TGTGCCTGGAACCCGGGACTCCAAGAGACCCAGTACTTC.

J is TRBJ2-2 and V is TRBV18, with 10 bases identical to TRBD1. The CDR3 length is 16 residues. Unmatched junction bases numbered 4, after V lost 1 base and J lost 5 bases. The germline gives CDR1 KGHSH, CDR2 LQKENI. CDR3 nucleotides: TGTGCCAGCTCACCACAGACAGGGGGCGGAACCGGGGAGCTGTTTTTT. Translating it yields CASSPQTGGGTGELFF.

The chain is built from TRBV30 and TRBJ2-2; 11 bases are shared with TRBD2. Germline trimming cut 0 bases from V and 6 bases from J; bases unmatched to any gene: 6. Germline V gives CDR1 GTSNPN, CDR2 SVGIG (reference sequence). The CDR3 loop spans 16 amino acids. The CDR3 DNA is TGTGCCTGGAGTGTAAGGCTAGCGGGAGGTGCCGGGGAGCTGTTTTTT. This gives the protein CAWSVRLAGGAGELFF.

The rearrangement links TRBV28 to TRBJ2-1; TRBD2 matches at 9 bases. The CDR3 loop spans 18 amino acids. CDR1 and CDR2 (germline): MDHEN, SYDVKM. With V trimmed by 8 bases and J by 2 bases, 16 bases remained unmatched. DNA of the CDR3: TGTGCCAGCGGTGGAAGCCGGAGCGGGGGGTCTACCTACAATGAGCAGTTCTTC. Protein: CASGGSRSGGSTYNEQFF.

This sequence joins TRBV4-1 and TRBJ2-4, with TRBD2 matching over 7 bases. With V trimmed by 1 base and J by 6 bases, 12 bases remained unmatched. Germline CDR1 and CDR2: MGHRA and YSYEKL. The CDR3 runs 17 residues. CDR3 nucleotide sequence: TGCGCCAGCAGCCAAGTTGGGACTAAACAAGGTCCAAACATTCAGTACTTC. Translation: CASSQVGTKQGPNIQYF.

The CDR3 region has the DNA TGTGCCAGCAGCCCGACAGGGGGGAACACTGAAGCTTTCTTT. Protein: CASSPTGGNTEAFF. V gene TRBV6-6 combines with J gene TRBJ1-1; 9 nucleotides line up with TRBD1. V lost 6 bases to trimming and J lost 1 base; unmatched junction nucleotides: 3. The CDR3 runs to 14 residues. Germline V gene data show CDR1 as MNHNY and CDR2 as SVGAGI (reference sequence).

CDR3: CASSPTSGRAPVNEQFF. CDR3 DNA sequence: TGTGCCAGCAGCCCGACTAGCGGGAGGGCCCCCGTCAATGAGCAGTTCTTC. J is TRBJ2-1 and V is TRBV6-4; 14 positions match TRBD2. This CDR3 has 17 residues. The junction had 10 bases not matched to a gene; V was cut back by 6 bases and J by 6 bases. The V gene's germline CDR1 is MRHNA and CDR2 SNTAGT.

The chain carries TRBV7-9 and TRBJ2-3; 8 nucleotides line up with TRBD1. This CDR3 contains 16 residues. Germline-derived CDR1 and CDR2 are SEHNR and FQNEAQ (reference sequence). Germline trimming cut 2 bases from V and 3 bases from J; bases unmatched to any gene: 7. CDR3 DNA sequence: TGTGCCAGCAGCTTACAGGGGGCGCGAGGAACAGATACGCAGTATTTT. Translated: CASSLQGARGTDTQYF. Complete variable domain (other parts from reference TRBV7-9 and TRBJ2-3): DTGVSQNPRHKITKRGQNVTFRCDPISEHNRLYWYRQTLGQGPEFLTYFQNEAQLEKSRLLSDRFSAERPKGSFSTLEIQRTEQGDSAMYLCASSLQGARGTDTQYFGPGTRLTVL.

The CDR3 nucleotides are TGTGCCAGTAGTGCCCTAGCGGGGAGGGAGACCCAGTACTTC. This sequence encodes CASSALAGRETQYF. The chain carries TRBV19 and TRBJ2-5; 9 bases fit TRBD2. Germline CDR1 is LNHDA and CDR2 is SQIVND (reference sequence). This CDR3 region has 14 residues. The V gene end was trimmed by 5 bases and the J gene end by 5 bases; junction bases not matched to a gene: 6.

This clone has only one observation. The same CDR3 arises from other DNA sequences in this sample as well. The V and J genes are TRBV30 and TRBJ1-6; TRBD1 matches 9 bases. This CDR3 has 14 residues. The V and J ends lost 3 bases and 9 bases, in that order; junction bases with no gene match: 6. From germline, CDR1 is GTSNPN and CDR2 SVGIG (reference sequence). CDR3 bases: TGTGCCTGGAGGGATCCGGGACAGGGTTCACCCCTCCACTTT. It yields the protein CAWRDPGQGSPLHF.

The chain is built from TRBV7-6 and TRBJ2-7; 9 bases agree with TRBD2. The length of the CDR3 is 16 residues. V lost 6 bases and J lost 1; bases outside the gene matches: 10. Germline V gives CDR1 SGHVS, CDR2 FNYEAQ. The CDR3 DNA reads TGTGCCAGCAGTCGGTTAGCGGGGGATTATTCCTACGAGCAGTACTTC. Its translation: CASSRLAGDYSYEQYF. The full variable domain, its missing parts supplied by reference TRBV7-6 and TRBJ2-7, is GAGVSQSPRYKVTKRGQDVALRCDPISGHVSLYWYRQALGQGPEFLTYFNYEAQQDKSGLPNDRFSAERPEGSISTLTIQRTEQRDSAMYRCASSRLAGDYSYEQYFGPGTRLTVT.

This rearrangement joins TRBV2 to TRBJ1-2; the D gene is possibly TRBD1 (6 bases). Per germline, CDR1 SNHLY and CDR2 FYNNEI. V lost 5 bases and J lost 2, with 9 bases in between. The CDR3 covers 13 residues. DNA for the CDR3: TGTGCCAGCAGTCAGGGGATCAACTATGGCTACACCTTC. Translating gives CASSQGINYGYTF.

Turning to this clone: Other DNA sequences in this sample translate to the same CDR3. The chain joins TRBV6-5 to TRBJ2-1, with D perhaps TRBD1 or TRBD2 (5 bases each). The germline V gene has CDR1 MNHEY and CDR2 SVGAGI. V was trimmed by 3 bases and J by 4 bases, leaving 13 bases between them. This CDR3 has 15 residues. CDR3 sequence: CASSYRDPSYNEQFF. In DNA form, the CDR3 reads TGTGCCAGCAGTTATCGGGACCCCTCGTACAATGAGCAGTTCTTC.

This clone was recorded once. The chain combines TRBV5-4 with TRBJ2-1; D unclear. Deletions cut 3 bases from V and 6 bases from J, with 16 bases between. The CDR3 runs 15 residues. The germline V gene has CDR1 SGHNT and CDR2 YYREEE (reference sequence). The CDR3 here is CASSSPGRSINEQFF. DNA of the CDR3: TGTGCCAGCAGCTCCCCTGGTCGCTCCATCAATGAGCAGTTCTTC.

The chain uses TRBV6-6 and TRBJ2-7; 7 nucleotides agree with TRBD1. Germline CDR1 MNHNY, CDR2 SVGAGI (reference sequence). The ends lost 6 bases at V and 3 bases at J; junction bases unmatched: 11. The CDR3 is 15 residues long. The CDR3 DNA reads TGTGCCAGCAGCCCAGACAGGGTCAATTTCTACGAGCAGTACTTC. Translation gives CASSPDRVNFYEQYF.

V and J are TRBV10-3 and TRBJ2-3, with 7 bases fitting TRBD1. With 7 bases clipped from V and 6 bases from J, the junction kept 7 bases outside the gene matches. CDR1 is ENHRY, CDR2 SYGVKD, per germline. The CDR3 sequence is 13 residues long. The CDR3 DNA reads TGTGCCATCACCGGGGACAGCCCCGATACGCAGTATTTT. Its translation is CAITGDSPDTQYF.

The chain is built from TRBV10-3 and TRBJ2-2; no reliable D call. CDR3 length equals 13 residues. From germline, CDR1 is ENHRY and CDR2 SYGVKD. The germline V and J ends were trimmed by 9 bases and 8 bases, with 16 bases remaining between them. In nucleotides, the CDR3 is TGTGCCATAGGACCGATAAGGTGGGGGGAGCTGTTTTTT. Protein product: CAIGPIRWGELFF.

J is TRBJ1-2 and V is TRBV27; D ambiguous. With 9 bases removed from V and 0 bases from J, the gap between germline ends came to 8 bases. CDR3 length: 12 residues. Per germline, CDR1 MNHEY and CDR2 SMNVEV (reference sequence). The CDR3 DNA reads as TGTGCCAGGGAGCGAGCTAACTATGGCTACACCTTC. The encoded protein is CARERANYGYTF.

This clone showed up just once. At the DNA level, this CDR3 is encoded by other sequences in the same sample as well. V gene TRBV11-3 combines with J gene TRBJ2-2, with D tentatively TRBD1 (5 bases). V lost 5 bases and J 1 base, leaving 8 bases between the germline ends. The CDR3 covers 14 residues. Germline V lookup: CDR1 SGHNT, CDR2 YENEEA. CDR3 nucleotides: TGTGCCAGCAGCCTCCAGGGGAACACCGGGGAGCTGTTTTTT. Protein: CASSLQGNTGELFF.

The chain employs TRBV6-5 and TRBJ2-5, with 7 bases fitting TRBD1. This CDR3 has 14 residues. V was pared by 5 bases and J by 4 bases, with 7 bases of the junction left unmatched. The V gene's germline CDR1 is MNHEY and CDR2 SVGAGI. The CDR3 nucleotides read TGTGCCAGCAGTCTGGGACAGCTAGGAGAGACCCAGTACTTC. The encoded protein is CASSLGQLGETQYF.

The chain joins TRBV10-3 to TRBJ1-2, with D unresolved. The CDR3 is made up of 17 amino acids. Germline V CDR1 and CDR2: ENHRY, SYGVKD. Trimming took 3 bases from V and 1 from J, leaving 18 bases between them. The CDR3 here is CAISEPYDWSFNYGYTF. The CDR3 region has the DNA TGTGCCATCAGTGAACCATATGATTGGAGCTTTAACTATGGCTACACCTTC.

This clone showed up just once. This sequence joins TRBV5-1 and TRBJ1-2; 11 bases agree with TRBD1. The CDR3 loop spans 14 amino acids. V dropped 4 bases and J dropped 8; count of bases not matched to a gene: 7. Germline V CDR1 and CDR2: SGHRS, YFSETQ. This CDR3 is CASSPSGTGGGYTF. For the CDR3, the DNA is TGCGCCAGCAGCCCATCGGGGACAGGGGGAGGCTACACCTTC.

V gene TRBV5-8 combines with J gene TRBJ1-1; D is uncertain. Germline V gene data show CDR1 as SGHTS and CDR2 as YDEGEE. Trimming removed 5 bases at V and 7 bases at J, with 12 bases between. The CDR3 loop spans 12 amino acids. CDR3 nucleotide sequence: TGTGCCAGCAGGGGAGGTGGATTTGAAGCTTTCTTT. Translating it yields CASRGGGFEAFF.